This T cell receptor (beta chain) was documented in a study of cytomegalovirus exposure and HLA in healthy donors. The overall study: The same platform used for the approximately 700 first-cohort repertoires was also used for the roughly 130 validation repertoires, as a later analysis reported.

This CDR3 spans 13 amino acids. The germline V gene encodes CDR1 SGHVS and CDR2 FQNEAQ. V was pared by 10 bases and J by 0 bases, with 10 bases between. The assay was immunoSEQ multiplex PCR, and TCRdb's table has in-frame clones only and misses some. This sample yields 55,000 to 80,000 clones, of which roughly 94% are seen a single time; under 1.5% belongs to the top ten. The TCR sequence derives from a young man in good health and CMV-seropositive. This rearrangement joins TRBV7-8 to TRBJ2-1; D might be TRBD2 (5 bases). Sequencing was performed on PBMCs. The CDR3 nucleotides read TGTGCCACACTAGATAGCTCCTACAATGAGCAGTTCTTC. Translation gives CATLDSSYNEQFF.